The 24 T cell receptor beta chains reported below all come from one sample, sequenced in a study of siplizumab effects on memory and regulatory T cells. The data were produced by immunoSEQ multiplex PCR, yet TCRdb's version contains in-frame clones alone and is incomplete. The sample consists of roughly 100,000 clones, roughly 93% of them appearing once. The specimen was Tregs sorted from blood. The receptor source for this set is a human donor in good health.

This chain connects TRBV6-1 to TRBJ2-3; either TRBD1 or TRBD2 may supply D (7 bases each). The germline V and J ends were trimmed by 3 bases and 0 bases, with 22 bases remaining between them. This CDR3 contains 19 residues. Germline lookup yields CDR1 MNHNS and CDR2 SASEGT. CDR3 nucleotide sequence: TGTGCCAGCAGTGAGAGGGGGCGCGGGGGCTATTTTAGCACAGATACGCAGTATTTT. Translated: CASSERGRGGYFSTDTQYF.

This clone showed up just once. The chain combines TRBV30 with TRBJ2-7, with 9 bases that match TRBD2. This CDR3 is 13 amino acids long. V trimming: 3 bases; J trimming: 7 bases; junction bases outside the gene matches: 7. Germline CDR1 GTSNPN, CDR2 SVGIG (reference sequence). CDR3 in DNA: TGTGCCTGGAGGACTAGCGGCTCACCAGAGCAGTACTTC. Protein product: CAWRTSGSPEQYF.

The chain has TRBV5-1 and TRBJ2-5; the D gene is possibly TRBD1 (5 bases). The germline gives CDR1 SGHRS, CDR2 YFSETQ. This CDR3 spans 15 amino acids. Trimming removed 3 bases at V and 3 bases at J, with 15 bases between. The CDR3 nucleotides read TGCGCCAGCAGCTCTCAGGGATCCCCCAAAGAGACCCAGTACTTC. This translates into CASSSQGSPKETQYF.

V gene TRBV4-3 combines with J gene TRBJ1-1; TRBD1 aligns across 9 bases. This CDR3 contains 14 residues. CDR1 LGHNA and CDR2 YSLEER come from the germline V gene. Unmatched junction bases numbered 4, after V lost 3 bases and J lost 5 bases. This CDR3 reads CASSQYRGRTEAFF. The DNA of the CDR3 is TGCGCCAGCAGCCAGTACAGGGGGCGGACTGAAGCTTTCTTT.

This chain uses TRBV30 with TRBJ2-5, with 7 bases aligning to TRBD1. The CDR3 sequence is 14 residues long. The germline V gene encodes CDR1 GTSNPN and CDR2 SVGIG (reference sequence). After removal of 0 bases from V and 4 bases from J, the junction contained 5 bases not matched to a gene. In DNA, the CDR3 is TGTGCCTGGAGTGTACCTTACAGGGGAGAGACCCAGTACTTC. As protein: CAWSVPYRGETQYF.

V is TRBV4-1 and J is TRBJ2-7; tentative D call: TRBD1 (6 bases). CDR3 length equals 13 residues. In germline, CDR1 is MGHRA, CDR2 YSYEKL. Trimming shortened V by 4 bases and J by 4 bases, and 11 bases separated the two germline ends. In nucleotides, the CDR3 is TGCGCCAGCAGCCTACGAAGGGGGTACGAGCAGTACTTC. Its translation: CASSLRRGYEQYF.

The CDR3 loop is CASSVHRANTEAFF. DNA of the CDR3: TGTGCCAGCAGCGTCCACAGGGCGAACACTGAAGCTTTCTTT. The chain joins TRBV7-2 to TRBJ1-1, with a tentative D call TRBD1 (6 bases). V was shortened by 5 bases and J by 1 base, with 11 bases between the two germline ends. The germline CDR1 and CDR2 sequences are SGHTA and FQGNSA. The CDR3 consists of 14 residues. The variable domain in full, with the rest retrieved from reference TRBV7-2 and TRBJ1-1, is GAGVSQSPSNKVTEKGKDVELRCDPISGHTALYWYRQSLGQGLEFLIYFQGNSAPDKSGLPSDRFSAERTGGSVSTLTIQRTQQEDSAVYLCASSVHRANTEAFFGQGTRLTVV.

The J gene is TRBJ1-3, the V gene TRBV30; tentatively, D is TRBD1 (6 bases). CDR1 is GTSNPN, CDR2 SVGIG, per germline (reference sequence). The length of the CDR3 is 13 residues. Trimming took off 5 bases at V and 4 bases at J, with 12 bases between the two ends. CDR3: CAWRRGLGNTIYF. The CDR3 DNA is TGTGCCTGGCGCAGGGGCCTCGGAAACACCATATATTTT.

The chain links TRBV25-1 to TRBJ2-5; TRBD1 matches at 7 bases. Germline V CDR1 and CDR2: MGHDK, SYGVNS. The CDR3 is 15 amino acids. V trimming: 2 bases; J trimming: 5 bases; junction bases outside the gene matches: 8. The CDR3 region has the DNA TGTGCCAGCAGTGAAAGGGGGCTAGTTGTGGAGACCCAGTACTTC. The encoded protein is CASSERGLVVETQYF.

The gene calls are TRBV9 and TRBJ2-1; TRBD2 matches at 14 bases. This CDR3 is 17 amino acids long. J was trimmed by 10 bases and V by 4 bases; bases with no gene match: 13. In germline, CDR1 is SGDLS, CDR2 YYNGEE. The CDR3 spells CASSNNPTSGRAREQFF. The CDR3 DNA sequence: TGTGCCAGCAGCAACAACCCGACTAGCGGGAGGGCCAGAGAGCAGTTCTTC.

This chain joins TRBV19 and TRBJ1-5; possibly TRBD1 for D (6 bases). The CDR3 is 14 amino acids. V lost 6 bases, J lost 1 base, and 10 bases lay in between. Germline V gene data show CDR1 as LNHDA and CDR2 as SQIVND (reference sequence). The CDR3 protein is CASRYRESNQPQHF. CDR3 nucleotides: TGTGCCAGTAGATACAGGGAGAGCAATCAGCCCCAGCATTTT.

This chain uses TRBV6-5 with TRBJ1-2; 7 nucleotides line up with TRBD1. The CDR3 consists of 14 residues. The germline gives CDR1 MNHEY, CDR2 SVGAGI. V was pared by 6 bases and J by 7 bases, with 11 bases of the junction left unmatched. The CDR3 loop is CASRGRGRSGGYTF. The CDR3 region has the DNA TGTGCCAGCAGGGGGAGGGGGCGGTCGGGTGGCTACACCTTC.

The rearrangement joins TRBV10-3 to TRBJ1-6, with 9 bases matching TRBD1. The CDR3 sequence is 15 residues long. Germline V CDR1 and CDR2: ENHRY, SYGVKD. With 9 bases clipped from V and 4 bases from J, the junction kept 7 bases outside the gene matches. CDR3 amino acids: CAMIRDREYNSPLHF. The CDR3 DNA sequence: TGTGCCATGATCCGGGACAGGGAGTATAATTCACCCCTCCACTTT.

The chain carries TRBV5-1 and TRBJ1-1; a possible D gene is TRBD1 (5 bases). The V and J ends lost 3 bases and 3 bases respectively, with 12 bases between them. From germline, CDR1 is SGHRS and CDR2 YFSETQ. This CDR3 is built from 14 residues. The CDR3, as DNA: TGCGCCAGCAGCTCGATACGCAGGGACACTGAAGCTTTCTTT. Its translation is CASSSIRRDTEAFF. Combining the CDR3 with reference TRBV5-1 and TRBJ1-1 gives the whole variable domain KAGVTQTPRYLIKTRGQQVTLSCSPISGHRSVSWYQQTPGQGLQFLFEYFSETQRNKGNFPGRFSGRQFSNSRSEMNVSTLELGDSALYLCASSSIRRDTEAFFGQGTRLTVV.

V usage is TRBV14 and J usage is TRBJ2-5, with 12 bases identical to TRBD2. The DNA matches TRBJ2-7 better at its end, which makes the J call doubtful. CDR1 is SGHDN and CDR2 is FVKESK in the germline V gene. This CDR3 is 14 amino acids long. CDR3 sequence: CASSQGLAGDEQYF. CDR3 in DNA: TGTGCCAGCAGCCAAGGACTAGCGGGAGACGAGCAGTACTTC.

V and J are TRBV7-2 and TRBJ1-1; D is undetermined. Germline CDR1 is SGHTA and CDR2 is FQGNSA. The CDR3 is 14 amino acids. The germline V and J ends were trimmed by 5 bases and 0 bases, with 10 bases remaining between them. CDR3 nucleotide sequence: TGTGCCAGCAGCCCCCAGCTCGTGAACACTGAAGCTTTCTTT. Protein: CASSPQLVNTEAFF.

J is TRBJ1-5 and V is TRBV27; TRBD1 might be the D (5 bases). Germline V gives CDR1 MNHEY, CDR2 SMNVEV (reference sequence). CDR3 length: 16 residues. Trimming took off 6 bases at V and 0 bases at J, with 15 bases between the two ends. CDR3 sequence (DNA): TGTGCCAGCAGCCGCGAGGGGATATATAGCAATCAGCCCCAGCATTTT. Translating it yields CASSREGIYSNQPQHF.

The rearrangement uses TRBV5-6 and TRBJ2-7; D not certain. Germline-derived CDR1 and CDR2 are SGHDT and YYEEEE. There are 13 residues in the CDR3. The V and J ends lost 5 bases and 4 bases respectively, with 13 bases between them. CDR3: CASSWAQGYEQYF. CDR3 nucleotide sequence: TGTGCCAGCAGTTGGGCTCAAGGATACGAGCAGTACTTC.

The rearrangement joins TRBV10-3 to TRBJ2-7; 9 nucleotides agree with TRBD1. The CDR3 covers 13 residues. CDR1 ENHRY and CDR2 SYGVKD come from the germline V gene. V dropped 8 bases and J dropped 5; count of bases not matched to a gene: 7. CDR3 DNA sequence: TGTGCCATCTCGGACAGGGGTTCCCACGAGCAGTACTTC. This encodes CAISDRGSHEQYF.

The chain has TRBV7-2 and TRBJ1-1; D is unclear. The germline V gene has CDR1 SGHTA and CDR2 FQGNSA. The CDR3 has 14 residues. V was cut by 5 bases and J by 11 bases, with 21 bases left in between. CDR3 sequence (DNA): TGTGCCAGCAGCCCATCACGTGCCACCGTGGAGGCTTTCTTT. This gives the protein CASSPSRATVEAFF.

This chain links TRBV5-1 with TRBJ1-6; D not certain. Deletions cut 5 bases from V and 5 bases from J, with 14 bases between. Germline assignment: CDR1 SGHRS and CDR2 YFSETQ. There are 15 residues in the CDR3. CDR3 amino acids: CASRGQTSNNSPLHF. The CDR3 nucleotides read TGCGCCAGCAGAGGGCAGACGAGTAATAATTCACCCCTCCACTTT.

The V and J genes are TRBV19 and TRBJ1-6; TRBD1 aligns across 9 bases. Germline V gives CDR1 LNHDA, CDR2 SQIVND (reference sequence). Losses at the gene ends were 3 bases for V and 5 bases for J; bases not matched to a gene: 8. The CDR3 is 17 amino acids. CDR3: CASSIRGTGTNNSPLHF. CDR3 nucleotides: TGTGCCAGTAGTATCCGCGGGACAGGGACAAATAATTCACCCCTCCACTTT. Full variable domain (remainder filled in from reference TRBV19 and TRBJ1-6): DGGITQSPKYLFRKEGQNVTLSCEQNLNHDAMYWYRQDPGQGLRLIYYSQIVNDFQKGDIAEGYSVSREKKESFPLTVTSAQKNPTAFYLCASSIRGTGTNNSPLHFGNGTRLTVT.

The V gene is TRBV18, the J gene TRBJ1-5; no clear D. V gave up 3 bases and J gave up 10 bases, with 13 bases separating them. The CDR3 sequence is 13 residues long. Germline values: CDR1 KGHSH, CDR2 LQKENI. CDR3 amino acids: CASSPTLQSPQHF. The CDR3 bases are TGTGCCAGCTCACCTACGTTACAATCACCCCAGCATTTT.

The chain combines TRBV11-2 with TRBJ2-2; 8 nucleotides match TRBD1. The CDR3 runs to 16 residues. V gave up 1 base and J gave up 8 bases; unmatched junction bases: 9. CDR1 is SGHAT and CDR2 is FQNNGV in the germline V gene. Here the CDR3 reads CASSLGDRLTRGELFF. CDR3 in DNA: TGTGCCAGCAGCTTAGGGGACAGGCTGACTAGGGGGGAGCTGTTTTTT.